Listed here are 18 T cell receptor beta chains from one sample, sequenced in a study of PD-L1 blockade in urothelial cancer. Some clones are missing from TCRdb's copy, which holds only in-frame ones; the method was immunoSEQ multiplex PCR. This table has about 110,000 clones, 80% to 95% appearing once. Described time point: peripheral blood 6 weeks after treatment start. The material sequenced was PBMCs, taken around atezolizumab (anti-PD-L1) treatment. The receptors were gathered from a man aged 55 to 70 with urothelial cancer.

The chain is built from TRBV2 and TRBJ2-3, with 7 bases that match TRBD2. V shed 9 bases, J shed 3 bases, and the junction held 6 bases outside the gene matches. Germline V gene lookup returns CDR1 SNHLY and CDR2 FYNNEI. CDR3 length: 13 amino acids. CDR3 sequence reads: CASTREGTDTQYF. The DNA for the CDR3 is TGTGCCAGTACAAGGGAGGGTACAGATACGCAGTATTTT.

The chain recombines TRBV27 with TRBJ1-1; unclear D gene. V was clipped by 3 bases and J by 5 bases, with 10 bases between them. CDR1 is MNHEY, CDR2 SMNVEV, per germline (reference sequence). The CDR3 has 13 residues. This CDR3 is CASSLARRTEAFF. The CDR3 DNA reads as TGTGCCAGCAGTTTGGCGAGGAGAACTGAAGCTTTCTTT.

V gene TRBV6-1 combines with J gene TRBJ2-5; D uncertain. Looked up from germline, CDR1 is MNHNS and CDR2 is SASEGT. The V end was cut by 0 bases, the J end by 0 bases, with 5 bases between. The CDR3 has 14 amino acids. The CDR3 is CASSEAQNQETQYF. The DNA for the CDR3 is TGTGCCAGCAGTGAAGCCCAAAACCAAGAGACCCAGTACTTC.

The chain is built from TRBV1 and TRBJ1-5; the listed D gene, TRBD1, was not tested against the DNA. TRBV1 is reported as a pseudogene. The CDR3 consists of 20 residues. CDR3 sequence reads: CTSSQDLATIPGQGHQPQHF. The CDR3 nucleotides read TGCACCAGCAGCCAAGATCTAGCTACCATCCCGGGACAGGGTCATCAGCCCCAGCATTTT.

In regard to this clone: In the same sample, other DNA sequences code for this CDR3. This chain joins TRBV7-2 and TRBJ2-3; weak D call: TRBD2 (6 bases). V dropped 3 bases and J dropped 0 bases, with 10 bases sitting between them. The CDR3 sequence is 15 residues long. Germline lookup yields CDR1 SGHTA and CDR2 FQGNSA. Written as DNA, the CDR3 is TGTGCCAGCAGCTTTAGAGGGAGGAGCACAGATACGCAGTATTTT. It yields the protein CASSFRGRSTDTQYF.

The chain has TRBV5-1 and TRBJ2-7; 9 nucleotides match TRBD1. The CDR3 loop spans 15 amino acids. Germline assignment: CDR1 SGHRS and CDR2 YFSETQ. V gave up 4 bases and J gave up 2 bases; unmatched junction bases: 7. The CDR3 DNA reads as TGCGCCAGCAGCCTAACCGGGACAGGGACCTACGAGCAGTACTTC. Protein sequence: CASSLTGTGTYEQYF. The complete variable domain, with remaining parts taken from reference TRBV5-1 and TRBJ2-7, reads KAGVTQTPRYLIKTRGQQVTLSCSPISGHRSVSWYQQTPGQGLQFLFEYFSETQRNKGNFPGRFSGRQFSNSRSEMNVSTLELGDSALYLCASSLTGTGTYEQYFGPGTRLTVT.

J is TRBJ1-2 and V is TRBV6-6, with D uncertain. V dropped 3 bases and J dropped 4 bases, with 9 bases sitting between them. The germline CDR1 and CDR2 sequences are MNHNY and SVGAGI (reference sequence). CDR3 length: 13 amino acids. CDR3 DNA: TGTGCCAGCAGTTATCTGGGGAGCTATGGCTACACCTTC. Residues: CASSYLGSYGYTF.

The chain links TRBV27 to TRBJ2-4, with a tentative D call TRBD2 (5 bases). The CDR3 has 17 amino acids. V dropped 5 bases and J dropped 0 bases, with 17 bases sitting between them. CDR1 MNHEY and CDR2 SMNVEV come from the germline V gene (reference sequence). Here the CDR3 DNA reads TGTGCCAGCAGTCCCCAGAGAGGGTTACGAGCCAAAAACATTCAGTACTTC. Protein: CASSPQRGLRAKNIQYF.

This chain links TRBV11-2 with TRBJ2-1; the D gene is possibly TRBD1 (5 bases). Trimming stripped 2 bases from V and 3 bases from J, with 11 bases between. CDR3 size: 15 residues. From germline, CDR1 is SGHAT and CDR2 FQNNGV. The CDR3 DNA reads as TGTGCCAGCAGCTTAAGATCAGGGATCTACAATGAGCAGTTCTTC. It is translated as CASSLRSGIYNEQFF.

The CDR3 DNA follows: TGTGCCACCAGCAGAGACCGGACAGTTGGTAATGAAAAACTGTTTTTT. As protein: CATSRDRTVGNEKLFF. This rearrangement joins TRBV15 to TRBJ1-4, with D possibly matching TRBD1 (6 bases). CDR1 and CDR2 (germline): LNHNV, YYDKDF (reference sequence). The CDR3 runs 16 residues. Trimming removed 0 bases at V and 4 bases at J, with 12 bases between.

This chain joins TRBV6-6 and TRBJ2-2; D is uncertain. Trimming removed 4 bases from V and 5 bases from J, with 11 bases in between. Germline V gene data show CDR1 as MNHNY and CDR2 as SVGAGI (reference sequence). This CDR3 has 14 amino acids. CDR3 in DNA: TGTGCCAGCAGTTCAAGCGCCGGGACCGGGGAGCTGTTTTTT. It specifies CASSSSAGTGELFF.

V usage is TRBV9 and J usage is TRBJ1-1; 7 bases are a match to TRBD1. The CDR3 is 16 amino acids. Trimming at V came to 3 bases and at J to 0 bases, leaving 8 bases not matched to a gene. Germline V CDR1 and CDR2: SGDLS, YYNGEE. The CDR3 bases are TGTGCCAGCAGCGCAAGCGCGACAGGGTTGAACACTGAAGCTTTCTTT. Protein sequence: CASSASATGLNTEAFF.

Concerning this clone: The conserved final phenylalanine or tryptophan is absent from the CDR3, which likely points to a read error. Because the CDR3's place on the DNA is in doubt, the DNA is left out and the CDR3 is given as listed by TCRdb. This sequence joins TRBV5-4 and TRBJ1-4. 10 amino acids form the CDR3, both terminal residues included. CDR1 and CDR2 (germline): SGHNT, YYREEE (reference sequence). The CDR3 sequence is CASSLGGGRI.

This clone was counted a few times. The CDR3 is CSVGEEASGGGEQFF. DNA for the CDR3: TGCAGCGTGGGGGAAGAAGCCTCAGGGGGCGGTGAGCAGTTCTTC. This chain uses TRBV29-1 with TRBJ2-1, with 8 bases fitting TRBD1. The junction had 16 bases not matched to a gene; V was cut back by 6 bases and J by 9 bases. The CDR3 sequence is 15 residues long. Germline loops: CDR1 SQVTM, CDR2 ANQGSEA.

This clone was detected only once. This chain connects TRBV19 to TRBJ2-7; D perhaps matches TRBD2 (5 bases). Per germline, CDR1 LNHDA and CDR2 SQIVND (reference sequence). The CDR3 consists of 14 residues. Trimming took 5 bases from V and 0 from J, leaving 11 bases between them. The CDR3 nucleotides are TGTGCCAGTAGTGATAGCGTAAACTCCTACGAGCAGTACTTC. Protein: CASSDSVNSYEQYF.

The chain recombines TRBV27 with TRBJ2-2; 10 bases fit TRBD1. V lost 2 bases and J lost 6; bases outside the gene matches: 3. The germline gives CDR1 MNHEY, CDR2 SMNVEV (reference sequence). CDR3 length: 15 residues. DNA of the CDR3: TGTGCCAGCAGTTTAGAAGGGACAGGGGCCGGGGAGCTGTTTTTT. Protein sequence: CASSLEGTGAGELFF.

This clone was seen a handful of times. The chain carries TRBV7-9 and TRBJ2-2; TRBD1 aligns across 7 bases. V was pared by 5 bases and J by 6 bases, with 12 bases of the junction left unmatched. Germline V gene lookup returns CDR1 SEHNR and CDR2 FQNEAQ (reference sequence). The CDR3 runs to 16 residues. DNA for the CDR3: TGTGCCAGCAGCCACTCTTACCTGACAGGGTCCGGGGAGCTGTTTTTT. The encoded protein is CASSHSYLTGSGELFF.

The V gene is TRBV25-1, the J gene TRBJ2-1, with 8 bases that match TRBD2. The germline V gene encodes CDR1 MGHDK and CDR2 SYGVNS. This CDR3 spans 13 amino acids. V shed 10 bases and J 8 bases; nucleotides not matched to a gene: 10. CDR3 sequence reads: CATGRGAVDEQFF. The CDR3 bases are TGTGCCACCGGGCGGGGGGCAGTCGATGAGCAGTTCTTC.